A single sample is the source of the 5 T cell receptor beta chains below, sequenced in a study of T cells expressing NK-cell markers (dated by TCRdb to the early 2020s). The library was obtained by 5' RACE. The listed sequencing device is Illumina HiSeq 2000. Following TCRdb reprocessing, every CDR3 protein sequence forms one entry, and DNA is not provided. This sample's table contains approximately 150,000 distinct CDR3 sequences. The ten largest clones add up to roughly 18% of the sample. The sample taken for sequencing was blood T cells: a sorted CD56 or NKG2C T cell subset, CD4+ or CD8+ T cells, or bulk PBMC T cells (not recorded which). The receptor set was obtained from a woman aged 18-70 years in good health.

The CDR3 sequence: CASSMDKLYGYTF. V gene TRBV7-3 combines with J gene TRBJ1-2. CDR1 and CDR2 from the germline V gene are SGHTA and FQGTGA. CDR3 length: 13 residues.

J is TRBJ2-1 and V is TRBV2; TCRdb selects TRBD2, and the lack of DNA leaves this call unchecked. The germline V gene encodes CDR1 SNHLY and CDR2 FYNNEI. The CDR3 covers 17 residues. The CDR3: CASSQRTSGQAYNEQFF.

The gene calls are TRBV10-3 and TRBJ2-2; TCRdb's D call of TRBD2 is untestable without DNA. Germline-derived CDR1 and CDR2 are ENHRY and SYGVKD. This CDR3 is built from 16 residues. Here the CDR3 reads CAISTSEGIYTGELFF.

The V and J genes are TRBV5-1 and TRBJ2-2; absent DNA, TCRdb's TRBD1 call cannot be checked. CDR1 and CDR2 from the germline V gene are SGHRS and YFSETQ. The CDR3 is 18 residues long. CDR3 protein: CASRGQGLLISNTGELFF.

This chain connects TRBV7-3 to TRBJ2-3; TCRdb designates TRBD2, a call that cannot be tested without DNA. In germline, CDR1 is SGHTA, CDR2 FQGTGA. CDR3 size: 16 residues. This CDR3 is CASSSILAGGTDTQYF.